Below, 28 T cell receptor beta chains from the same sample are listed, as sequenced in a study of cytomegalovirus exposure and HLA in healthy donors. Use of 60 Vbeta and 13 Jbeta primers characterized the PCR. The assay was immunoSEQ multiplex PCR, and TCRdb's table has in-frame clones only and misses some. In the table there are roughly 130,000 clones, around 70% of which are singletons. The sample was PBMCs. These TCRs come from a middle-aged man in good health and CMV-seropositive.

The rearrangement joins TRBV5-1 to TRBJ1-1, with a possible D match to TRBD1 (6 bases). The CDR3 runs to 15 residues. The germline CDR1 and CDR2 sequences are SGHRS and YFSETQ. V lost 0 bases, J lost 1 base, and 10 bases lay in between. CDR3 sequence: CASSLGLGQNTEAFF. In DNA form, the CDR3 reads TGCGCCAGCAGCTTGGGACTGGGACAGAACACTGAAGCTTTCTTT.

This clone was recorded a few times. This chain connects TRBV30 to TRBJ2-6; D remains unclear. CDR1 is GTSNPN and CDR2 is SVGIG in the germline V gene (reference sequence). Trimming cost V 4 bases and J 2 bases, with 6 bases left between them. The CDR3 totals 13 residues. CDR3 DNA: TGTGCCTGGACTCTACCTGGGGCCAACGTCCTGACTTTC. This gives the protein CAWTLPGANVLTF.

The V and J genes are TRBV5-6 and TRBJ2-3, with 7 bases aligning to TRBD1. V lost 0 bases to trimming and J lost 3 bases; unmatched junction nucleotides: 10. CDR1 SGHDT and CDR2 YYEEEE come from the germline V gene. The CDR3 loop spans 17 amino acids. The CDR3 sequence: CASSLERGRVRTDTQYF. The CDR3 nucleotides are TGTGCCAGCAGCTTGGAGAGGGGGCGCGTTAGGACAGATACGCAGTATTTT. Variable domain in full (rest from reference TRBV5-6 and TRBJ2-3): DAGVTQSPTHLIKTRGQQVTLRCSPKSGHDTVSWYQQALGQGPQFIFQYYEEEERQRGNFPDRFSGHQFPNYSSELNVNALLLGDSALYLCASSLERGRVRTDTQYFGPGTRLTVL.

The V call is TRBV11-2, the J call TRBJ2-3; 7 positions agree with TRBD1. V lost 0 bases to trimming and J lost 4 bases; unmatched junction nucleotides: 4. The germline gives CDR1 SGHAT, CDR2 FQNNGV. CDR3 size: 15 residues. Here the CDR3 reads CASSLETGVADTQYF. CDR3 nucleotides: TGTGCCAGCAGCTTAGAAACAGGGGTCGCAGATACGCAGTATTTT.

This clone was recorded a few times. With a much larger clone just one base away, this may be a read error. The same CDR3 can be traced to other DNA sequences in this sample. The gene calls are TRBV4-1 and TRBJ1-2; D is unresolved. Germline-derived CDR1 and CDR2 are MGHRA and YSYEKL. V was cut by 0 bases and J by 2 bases, with 10 bases left in between. The CDR3 runs 15 residues. Written as DNA, the CDR3 is TGCGCCAGCAGCCAAGATGCGGGTCAAAACTATGGCTACACCTTC. Protein product: CASSQDAGQNYGYTF.

V is TRBV19 and J is TRBJ2-1; the D gene is possibly TRBD1 (6 bases). This CDR3 region has 13 residues. Deletions cut 5 bases from V and 7 bases from J, with 12 bases between. Germline assignment: CDR1 LNHDA and CDR2 SQIVND (reference sequence). For the CDR3, the DNA is TGTGCCAGTAGTCGGACAGCTAGAAATGAGCAGTTCTTC. Protein: CASSRTARNEQFF.

The chain combines TRBV4-1 with TRBJ2-7; tentative D call: TRBD1 (7 bases). Germline V gives CDR1 MGHRA, CDR2 YSYEKL. The CDR3 sequence is 15 residues long. Trimming removed 4 bases from V and 1 base from J, with 14 bases in between. In DNA, the CDR3 is TGCGCCAGCAGCCTCGGCCAGGGGGGATCCTACGAGCAGTACTTC. Protein product: CASSLGQGGSYEQYF.

This clone was seen a handful of times. One end of the junction does not line up with germline, which may come from a read error. The chain has TRBV7-8 and TRBJ2-3, with TRBD2 matching 13 bases. Germline V lookup: CDR1 SGHVS, CDR2 FQNEAQ. CDR3 size: 14 residues. DNA for the CDR3: TGTGCCAGCAGCTTTGCACGGGGACTAGCGGGGATGATTTTT. This codes for CASSFARGLAGMIF.

This chain links TRBV5-1 with TRBJ2-7; 11 positions agree with TRBD2. This CDR3 comprises 15 residues. CDR1 and CDR2 from the germline V gene are SGHRS and YFSETQ. The V segment lost 4 bases and the J segment 4 bases; nucleotides outside the gene matches: 7. In DNA form, the CDR3 reads TGCGCCAGCAGCCATAGCGGGGGGGCCGTTTACGAGCAGTACTTC. Its protein is CASSHSGGAVYEQYF. The variable domain in full, with the rest retrieved from reference TRBV5-1 and TRBJ2-7, is KAGVTQTPRYLIKTRGQQVTLSCSPISGHRSVSWYQQTPGQGLQFLFEYFSETQRNKGNFPGRFSGRQFSNSRSEMNVSTLELGDSALYLCASSHSGGAVYEQYFGPGTRLTVT.

V and J are TRBV5-1 and TRBJ2-4; TRBD1 matches 8 bases. CDR1 is SGHRS, CDR2 YFSETQ, per germline. J lost 7 bases, V lost 0 bases, and 3 bases had no gene match. The CDR3 covers 14 residues. CDR3 nucleotides: TGCGCCAGCAGCTTGGCACAGGGGGAGAACATTCAGTACTTC. This encodes CASSLAQGENIQYF.

This clone is a singleton in its sample. This sequence joins TRBV5-6 and TRBJ1-6; D ambiguous. This CDR3 spans 16 amino acids. The germline V gene has CDR1 SGHDT and CDR2 YYEEEE. The V end was cut by 4 bases, the J end by 7 bases, with 18 bases between. For the CDR3, the DNA is TGTGCCAGCAGCCCCGGAGGGAACAGTAGAAATTCACCCCTCCACTTT. It translates to CASSPGGNSRNSPLHF. The whole variable domain, filled in from reference TRBV5-6 and TRBJ1-6, reads DAGVTQSPTHLIKTRGQQVTLRCSPKSGHDTVSWYQQALGQGPQFIFQYYEEEERQRGNFPDRFSGHQFPNYSSELNVNALLLGDSALYLCASSPGGNSRNSPLHFGNGTRLTVT.

The chain links TRBV5-8 to TRBJ1-2; maybe TRBD1 (6 bases). Trimming shortened V by 1 base and J by 8 bases, and 15 bases separated the two germline ends. The germline gives CDR1 SGHTS, CDR2 YDEGEE. The CDR3 totals 14 residues. The CDR3 DNA follows: TGTGCCAGCAGCTTGTGGGGGGGCTCCTGGGGCTACACCTTC. Translating it yields CASSLWGGSWGYTF. The variable domain in full, with the rest retrieved from reference TRBV5-8 and TRBJ1-2, is EAGVTQSPTHLIKTRGQQATLRCSPISGHTSVYWYQQALGLGLQFLLWYDEGEERNRGNFPPRFSGRQFPNYSSELNVNALELEDSALYLCASSLWGGSWGYTFGSGTRLTVV.

The CDR3 spells CASSRDSLNTGELFF. The CDR3 DNA is TGTGCCAGCAGCCGGGACAGCCTGAACACCGGGGAGCTGTTTTTT. The chain is built from TRBV7-6 and TRBJ2-2; 7 bases map to TRBD1. V trimming: 5 bases; J trimming: 1 base; junction bases outside the gene matches: 4. The germline gives CDR1 SGHVS, CDR2 FNYEAQ. This CDR3 has 15 residues. Supplemented by reference TRBV7-6 and TRBJ2-2, the full variable domain reads GAGVSQSPRYKVTKRGQDVALRCDPISGHVSLYWYRQALGQGPEFLTYFNYEAQQDKSGLPNDRFSAERPEGSISTLTIQRTEQRDSAMYRCASSRDSLNTGELFFGEGSRLTVL.

The rearrangement links TRBV28 to TRBJ2-7; 9 bases align to TRBD1. Per the germline V gene, CDR1 is MDHEN and CDR2 is SYDVKM. The CDR3 totals 13 residues. J was trimmed by 3 bases and V by 7 bases; bases with no gene match: 4. Here the CDR3 DNA reads TGTGCCAGCACCCTGGACAGGGGCTACGAGCAGTACTTC. Translating gives CASTLDRGYEQYF.

The V and J genes are TRBV5-1 and TRBJ1-1; 8 nucleotides match TRBD1. V gave up 1 base and J gave up 4 bases; unmatched junction bases: 6. Germline V gene sequence: CDR1 SGHRS, CDR2 YFSETQ. CDR3 size: 15 residues. The CDR3 DNA sequence: TGCGCCAGCAGCTTGACCCAGGGGGCGTTCACTGAAGCTTTCTTT. Protein: CASSLTQGAFTEAFF.

The chain carries TRBV2 and TRBJ1-1; D is unclear. The V end lost 5 bases, the J end lost 8 bases, and 18 bases lay between the germline ends. Germline lookup yields CDR1 SNHLY and CDR2 FYNNEI. This CDR3 has 14 residues. The CDR3 loop reads CASSRDGPTREAFF. In DNA form, the CDR3 reads TGTGCCAGCAGTAGAGATGGCCCGACGAGGGAAGCTTTCTTT.

This clone is a singleton in its sample. This same CDR3 is encoded by further DNA sequences in the sample. V gene TRBV11-2 combines with J gene TRBJ2-7; the match to TRBD2 covers 14 bases. This CDR3 region has 16 residues. Germline-derived CDR1 and CDR2 are SGHAT and FQNNGV. V shed 4 bases and J 2 bases; nucleotides not matched to a gene: 4. CDR3 loop: CASSSWTSGGTYEQYF. DNA of the CDR3: TGTGCCAGCAGCTCGTGGACTAGCGGGGGGACCTACGAGCAGTACTTC.

This chain joins TRBV2 and TRBJ2-2, with 16 nucleotides matching TRBD2. The CDR3 totals 18 residues. The J segment lost 4 bases and the V segment lost 2 bases, leaving 4 bases of the junction unmatched. Germline V CDR1 and CDR2: SNHLY, FYNNEI. CDR3 residues: CASSEPGLAGGPTGELFF. CDR3 bases: TGTGCCAGCAGTGAACCGGGACTAGCGGGAGGGCCCACCGGGGAGCTGTTTTTT.

The V and J genes are TRBV2 and TRBJ2-1, with 10 bases lining up with TRBD2. V lost 7 bases, J lost 3 bases, and 6 bases stayed unmatched. Germline V gene lookup returns CDR1 SNHLY and CDR2 FYNNEI. The CDR3 sequence is 15 residues long. The CDR3: CASNEGTSVYNEQFF. The CDR3 region has the DNA TGTGCCAGCAACGAAGGGACTAGCGTCTACAATGAGCAGTTCTTC. Full variable domain (rest looked up from reference TRBV2 and TRBJ2-1): EPEVTQTPSHQVTQMGQEVILRCVPISNHLYFYWYRQILGQKVEFLVSFYNNEISEKSEIFDDQFSVERPDGSNFTLKIRSTKLEDSAMYFCASNEGTSVYNEQFFGPGTRLTVL.

The gene calls are TRBV10-2 and TRBJ1-5, with TRBD1 matching over 8 bases. With V trimmed by 5 bases and J by 0 bases, 3 bases remained unmatched. This CDR3 is built from 15 residues. CDR1 WSHSY and CDR2 SAAADI come from the germline V gene. The CDR3 sequence: CASSPGQASNQPQHF. The CDR3 coding sequence is TGCGCCAGCAGTCCGGGACAGGCTAGCAATCAGCCCCAGCATTTT.

The chain combines TRBV19 with TRBJ1-1; 8 bases align to TRBD1. Unmatched junction bases numbered 13, after V lost 4 bases and J lost 0 bases. CDR3 size: 18 residues. Germline V gene data show CDR1 as LNHDA and CDR2 as SQIVND (reference sequence). The CDR3, as DNA: TGTGCCAGTAGTACCCCCTGGACAGGGTGGGGTATGAACACTGAAGCTTTCTTT. It codes for CASSTPWTGWGMNTEAFF.

This rearrangement joins TRBV13 to TRBJ2-2, with a possible D match to TRBD2 (6 bases). V dropped 3 bases and J dropped 5 bases, with 22 bases sitting between them. This CDR3 spans 18 amino acids. The germline CDR1 and CDR2 sequences are PRHDT and FYEKMQ (reference sequence). CDR3 sequence reads: CASSFPFERSAGTGELFF. CDR3 nucleotide sequence: TGTGCCAGCAGCTTCCCCTTTGAGCGATCGGCGGGGACCGGGGAGCTGTTTTTT.

The chain carries TRBV28 and TRBJ1-1, with 8 bases matching TRBD1. Trimming cost V 7 bases and J 6 bases; bases outside gene matches: 10. This CDR3 is 14 amino acids long. Germline V gives CDR1 MDHEN, CDR2 SYDVKM. The CDR3 spells CASIAGTGGAEAFF. CDR3 sequence (DNA): TGTGCCAGCATCGCCGGGACAGGAGGGGCTGAAGCTTTCTTT.

This clone was recorded only once. This chain joins TRBV6-1 and TRBJ2-7; TRBD1 matches at 9 bases. CDR1 MNHNS and CDR2 SASEGT come from the germline V gene. This CDR3 is 13 amino acids long. V lost 11 bases, J lost 3 bases, and 8 bases stayed unmatched. In DNA, the CDR3 is TGTGCCGGCCAGACAGGGGGGGACTACGAGCAGTACTTC. Its translation is CAGQTGGDYEQYF.

This chain joins TRBV5-4 and TRBJ2-1; TRBD2 aligns across 8 bases. CDR3 length equals 15 residues. CDR1 is SGHNT, CDR2 YYREEE, per germline (reference sequence). With V trimmed by 0 bases and J by 9 bases, 8 bases remained unmatched. The CDR3 DNA sequence: TGTGCCAGCAGCTTGGTAAGGACGGCGGGGGGTGAGCAGTTCTTC. This codes for CASSLVRTAGGEQFF.

The chain recombines TRBV15 with TRBJ2-4, with D maybe TRBD2 (6 bases). Trimming took off 0 bases at V and 4 bases at J, with 10 bases between the two ends. The CDR3 is made up of 15 amino acids. The germline V gene has CDR1 LNHNV and CDR2 YYDKDF (reference sequence). Here the CDR3 DNA reads TGTGCCACCAGCAGAGATAAGGGAGGTAAAAACATTCAGTACTTC. Its protein product is CATSRDKGGKNIQYF.

V usage is TRBV5-1 and J usage is TRBJ2-1; 7 bases match TRBD2. V trimming: 1 base; J trimming: 8 bases; junction bases outside the gene matches: 6. The CDR3 is 14 residues long. Germline V gene sequence: CDR1 SGHRS, CDR2 YFSETQ. The CDR3 DNA follows: TGCGCCAGCAGCTTGAGGGAGGGGAGGTATGAGCAGTTCTTC. This translates into CASSLREGRYEQFF.

J is TRBJ2-5 and V is TRBV28; TRBD1 matches 8 bases. Germline CDR1 is MDHEN and CDR2 is SYDVKM. The CDR3 is made up of 16 amino acids. The trim removed 7 bases at V and 4 bases at J, leaving 14 bases unmatched. The CDR3 here is CASTGTGTGGGETQYF. The CDR3 DNA is TGTGCCAGCACCGGGACCGGGACAGGAGGTGGAGAGACCCAGTACTTC.